Listed below are T cell receptor beta chains from one sample, sequenced in a study of shared clonotypes between healthy human individuals. Using immunoSEQ multiplex PCR, the repertoire was profiled, and TCRdb retains in-frame clones only, with some absent. The sample lists fewer than 350,000 clones; 87% were seen once. Sequenced input: memory CD8+ T cells sorted from blood. These receptors were taken from a man between 18 and 29 years old in good health. Each CDR3 is given with its conserved first and last residue. A row's size may be missing; if present it is once, few, many or a size class.

clone size	V gene	J gene	CDR3 protein
.	TRBV5-5	TRBJ2-7	CASSLNRDSAYEQYF
.	TRBV7-8	TRBJ2-4	CASSPTGAKNIQYF
once	TRBV5-4	TRBJ1-6	CASSLLGRDRGLSPLHF
.	TRBV28	TRBJ2-1	CASRYTGGSYNEQFF
.	TRBV4-3	TRBJ1-2	CASSPHTGHYGYTF
.	TRBV7-8	TRBJ1-5	CASSLAGQPLWPQHF
.	TRBV5-1	TRBJ1-2	CASSSRDNPYGYTF
.	TRBV4-1	TRBJ1-3	CASSLRTGRGLLPGNTIYF
.	TRBV5-1	TRBJ1-4	CASSREGEKLFF
.	TRBV28	TRBJ2-7	CASSFLAGESGTYEQYF
.	TRBV15	TRBJ2-1	CATSREPLGSLANEQFF
.	TRBV4-3	TRBJ1-1	CASSQETGRGGLTEAFF
.	TRBV13	TRBJ2-7	CASSSSSYEQYF
.	TRBV10-3	TRBJ1-2	CAISESIQGVNYGYTF
.	TRBV6-5	TRBJ2-1	CASSYDQGYNEQFF
.	TRBV4-1	TRBJ1-3	CASRSLGQGPSGNTIYF
.	TRBV2	TRBJ2-2	CASMQTGELFF
.	TRBV4-3	TRBJ2-7	CASSQVNSGTYEQYF
.	TRBV7-9	TRBJ1-2	CASSPDSIYGYTF
.	TRBV4-2	TRBJ2-3	CASSQAGTFVLTDTQYF
.	TRBV11-2	TRBJ1-2	CASSLDSRQVEDGYTF
.	TRBV27	TRBJ1-1	CASSFRGLSTEAFF
once	TRBV12-5	TRBJ2-2	CASGLSSGELFF
once	TRBV9	TRBJ2-1	CASSALADLYNEQFF
.	TRBV13	TRBJ1-3	CASSRYGDRSSGNTIYF
.	TRBV7-9	TRBJ1-2	CASSLGSSGGGTHGYTF
.	TRBV5-4	TRBJ1-1	CASMRGTGEAFF
.	TRBV4-1	TRBJ2-5	CASSQDDWETQYF
.	TRBV6-4	TRBJ1-4	CATKGQGETTNEKLFF
.	TRBV7-9	TRBJ1-2	CASSLLDGYTF
.	TRBV6-5	TRBJ2-1	CASSPSGHDNEQFF
.	TRBV18	TRBJ2-7	CASSSGHGYEQYF
.	TRBV6-6	TRBJ1-1	CASIPGEEGTEAFF
.	TRBV5-6	TRBJ1-1	CASSRALTGVYTEAFF
.	TRBV4-1	TRBJ1-5	CASSQVNNRFNQPQHF
.	TRBV19	TRBJ2-7	CASSISWQTYEQYF
.	TRBV7-8	TRBJ2-1	CASSPGETTYNEQFF
.	TRBV30	TRBJ2-7	CAWSGLAGDEQYF
once	TRBV4-3	TRBJ1-2	CASSQDRDRVYYGYTF
.	TRBV5-1	TRBJ1-1	CASSFWTANTEAFF
.	TRBV6-1	TRBJ2-2	CASSEGANTGELFF
.	TRBV11-2	TRBJ2-1	CASSLLGQRPHEQFF
.	TRBV6-5	TRBJ2-7	CASMKGHEQYF
once	TRBV5-1	TRBJ2-7	CASSPTTSGAYEQYF
.	TRBV4-1	TRBJ1-5	CASSQVAGYSNQPQHF
.	TRBV4-3	TRBJ2-1	CASSHLLYNEQFF
.	TRBV7-9	TRBJ2-7	CASSDDEEGMFNEQYF
.	TRBV5-1	TRBJ1-1	CASSLGQGWTEAFF
.	TRBV27	TRBJ2-7	CASSQGQFYEQYF